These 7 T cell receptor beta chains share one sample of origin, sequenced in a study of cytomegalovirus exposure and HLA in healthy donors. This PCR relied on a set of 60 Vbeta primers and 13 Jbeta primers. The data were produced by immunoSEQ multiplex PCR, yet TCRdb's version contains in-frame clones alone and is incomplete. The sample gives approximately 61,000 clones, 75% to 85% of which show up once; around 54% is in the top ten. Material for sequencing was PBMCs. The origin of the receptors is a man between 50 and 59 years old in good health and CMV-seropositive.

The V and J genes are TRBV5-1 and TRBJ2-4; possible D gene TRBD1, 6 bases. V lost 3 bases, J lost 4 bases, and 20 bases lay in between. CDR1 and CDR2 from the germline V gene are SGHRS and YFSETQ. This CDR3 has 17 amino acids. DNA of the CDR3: TGCGCCAGCAGCTCGGGGACAAAAACCCCGACTAAAAACATTCAGTACTTC. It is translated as CASSSGTKTPTKNIQYF.

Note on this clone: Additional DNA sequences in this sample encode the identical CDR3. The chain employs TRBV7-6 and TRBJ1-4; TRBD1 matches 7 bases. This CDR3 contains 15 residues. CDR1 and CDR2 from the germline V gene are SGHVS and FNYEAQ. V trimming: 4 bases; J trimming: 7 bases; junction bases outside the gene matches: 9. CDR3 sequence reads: CASSSGQGGPEKLFF. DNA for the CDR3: TGTGCCAGCAGCTCAGGGCAGGGGGGCCCTGAAAAACTGTTTTTT.

CDR3 protein: CASSLIMNTEAFF. CDR3 DNA sequence: TGCGCCAGCAGCTTAATTATGAACACTGAAGCTTTCTTT. This chain links TRBV5-1 with TRBJ1-1, with D unclear. This CDR3 spans 13 amino acids. CDR1 and CDR2 (germline): SGHRS, YFSETQ. The ends were cut back, 2 bases at V and 0 bases at J, with 5 bases in the middle.

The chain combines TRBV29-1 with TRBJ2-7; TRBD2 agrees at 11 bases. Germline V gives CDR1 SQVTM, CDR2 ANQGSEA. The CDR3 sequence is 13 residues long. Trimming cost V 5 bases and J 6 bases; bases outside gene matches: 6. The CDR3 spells CSVPGTSGIEQYF. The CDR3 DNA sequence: TGCAGCGTTCCCGGGACTAGCGGTATCGAGCAGTACTTC.

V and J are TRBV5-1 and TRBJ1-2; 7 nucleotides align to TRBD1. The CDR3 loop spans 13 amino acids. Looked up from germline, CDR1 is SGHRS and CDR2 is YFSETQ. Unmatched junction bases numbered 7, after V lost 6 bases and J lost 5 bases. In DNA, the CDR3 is TGCGCCAGCAATGAAGGGGGCGGGTATGGCTACACCTTC. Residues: CASNEGGGYGYTF. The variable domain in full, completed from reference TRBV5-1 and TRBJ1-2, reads KAGVTQTPRYLIKTRGQQVTLSCSPISGHRSVSWYQQTPGQGLQFLFEYFSETQRNKGNFPGRFSGRQFSNSRSEMNVSTLELGDSALYLCASNEGGGYGYTFGSGTRLTVV.

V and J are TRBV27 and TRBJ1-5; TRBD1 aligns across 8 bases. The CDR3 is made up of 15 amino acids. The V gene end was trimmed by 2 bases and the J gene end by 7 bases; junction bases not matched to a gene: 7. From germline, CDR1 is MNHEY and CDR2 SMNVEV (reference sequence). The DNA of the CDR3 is TGTGCCAGCAGTTTAGGAGGACAGGGTTGGCAGCCCCAGCATTTT. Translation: CASSLGGQGWQPQHF.

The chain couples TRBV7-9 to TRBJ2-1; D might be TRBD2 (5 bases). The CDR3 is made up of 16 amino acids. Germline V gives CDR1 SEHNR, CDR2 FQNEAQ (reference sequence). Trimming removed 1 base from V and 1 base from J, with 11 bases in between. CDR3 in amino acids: CASSLGAGSSYNEQFF. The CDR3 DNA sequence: TGTGCCAGCAGCTTAGGCGCGGGTTCATCCTACAATGAGCAGTTCTTC.